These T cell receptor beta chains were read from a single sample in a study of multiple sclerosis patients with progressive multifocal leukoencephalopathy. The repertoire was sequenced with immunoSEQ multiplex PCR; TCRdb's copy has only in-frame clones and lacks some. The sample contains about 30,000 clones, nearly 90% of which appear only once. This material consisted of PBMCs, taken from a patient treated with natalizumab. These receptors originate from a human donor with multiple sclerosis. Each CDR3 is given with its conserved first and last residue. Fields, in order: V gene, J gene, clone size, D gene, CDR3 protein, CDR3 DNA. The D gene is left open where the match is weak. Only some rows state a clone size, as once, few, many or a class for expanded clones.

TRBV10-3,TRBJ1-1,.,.,CAISEGPTRDLGHKDTEAFF,TGTGCCATCAGTGAGGGTCCGACGCGGGATTTGGGTCACAAGGACACTGAAGCTTTCTTT
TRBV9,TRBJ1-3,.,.,CASSGDTGNTIYF,TGTGCCAGCAGCGGGGATACTGGAAACACCATATATTTT
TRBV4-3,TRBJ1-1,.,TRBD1,CASSQGPGQANTEAFF,TGCGCCAGCAGCCAAGGGCCGGGACAGGCGAACACTGAAGCTTTCTTT
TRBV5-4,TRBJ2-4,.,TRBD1,CASSSRDSSSIQHF,TGTGCCAGCAGCTCCCGGGACAGCTCTAGCATTCAGCACTTC
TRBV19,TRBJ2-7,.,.,CASSNGISSYEQYF,TGTGCCAGTAGTAACGGTATCAGCTCCTACGAGCAGTACTTC
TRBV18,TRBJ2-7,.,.,CASSPNSAYEQYF,TGTGCCAGCTCACCAAACAGCGCCTACGAGCAGTACTTC
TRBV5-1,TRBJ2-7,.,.,CASSLLGGSYEQYF,TGCGCCAGCAGCTTGCTCGGGGGCTCCTACGAGCAGTACTTC
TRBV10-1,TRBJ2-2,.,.,CASSVGNTGELFF,TGCGCCAGCAGTGTTGGGAACACCGGGGAGCTGTTTTTT
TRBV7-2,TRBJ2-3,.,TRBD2,CASSPERGGSVADTQYF,TGTGCCAGCAGCCCCGAGCGGGGGGGTTCGGTGGCAGATACGCAGTATTTT
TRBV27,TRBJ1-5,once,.,CASSLGPPWPQHF,TGTGCCAGCAGTTTAGGCCCCCCTTGGCCCCAGCATTTT
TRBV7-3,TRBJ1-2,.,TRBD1,CASSSGGSYGYTF,TGTGCCAGCAGCTCAGGGGGGAGCTATGGCTACACCTTC
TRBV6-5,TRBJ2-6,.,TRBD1,CASRAGGSGANVLTF,TGTGCCAGTAGGGCAGGGGGCTCTGGGGCCAACGTCCTGACTTTC
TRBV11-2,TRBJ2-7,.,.,CASSSIQTGQRNYEQYF,TGTGCCAGCAGCTCAATTCAAACCGGACAGAGAAACTACGAGCAGTACTTC
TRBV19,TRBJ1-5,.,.,CASSIIDSDQPQHF,TGTGCCAGTAGTATAATTGACAGCGATCAGCCCCAGCATTTT
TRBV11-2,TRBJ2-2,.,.,CASTLGVFGTGELFF,TGTGCCAGCACCCTTGGGGTGTTCGGGACCGGGGAGCTGTTTTTT
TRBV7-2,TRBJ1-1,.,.,CASSLSATANTEAFF,TGTGCCAGCAGCTTATCCGCGACGGCTAACACTGAAGCTTTCTTT
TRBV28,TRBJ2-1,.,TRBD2,CASSYRTSGAYEQFF,TGTGCCAGCAGTTATCGGACTAGCGGGGCCTATGAGCAGTTCTTC
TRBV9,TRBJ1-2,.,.,CASSVDRDYGYTF,TGTGCCAGCAGCGTAGACCGAGACTATGGCTACACCTTC
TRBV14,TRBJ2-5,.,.,CASSRSGDAQYF,TGTGCCAGCAGCCGGTCGGGGGATGCCCAGTACTTC
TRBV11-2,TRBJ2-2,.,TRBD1,CASSLDGRTGRAGELFF,TGTGCCAGCAGCTTAGATGGAAGGACAGGACGGGCCGGGGAGCTGTTTTTT
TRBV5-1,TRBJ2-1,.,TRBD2,CASSLASGGHNEQFF,TGCGCCAGCAGCTTGGCTAGCGGGGGCCACAATGAGCAGTTCTTC
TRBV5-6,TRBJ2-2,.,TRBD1,CASSSIPGTAAELFF,TGTGCCAGCAGCTCCATTCCCGGGACAGCGGCGGAGCTGTTTTTT
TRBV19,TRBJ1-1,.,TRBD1,CASIWTGGVDTEAFF,TGTGCCAGTATTTGGACAGGCGGGGTGGACACTGAAGCTTTCTTT
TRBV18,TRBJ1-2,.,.,CASSRDGYGYTF,TGTGCCAGCTCACGAGACGGATATGGCTACACCTTC
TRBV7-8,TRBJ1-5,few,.,CASSFLGGSQPQHF,TGTGCCAGCAGCTTTTTGGGGGGCAGTCAGCCCCAGCATTTT
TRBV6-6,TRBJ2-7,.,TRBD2,CASGLAGGSYEQYF,TGTGCCAGCGGACTAGCGGGGGGTTCCTACGAGCAGTACTTC
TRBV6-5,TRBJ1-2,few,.,CASSYRPLEGYTF,TGTGCCAGCAGTTACCGACCACTGGAGGGCTACACCTTC
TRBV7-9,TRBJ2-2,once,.,CASSFLPGLNFGGELFF,TGTGCCAGCAGCTTCCTGCCGGGGTTAAATTTCGGCGGGGAGCTGTTTTTT
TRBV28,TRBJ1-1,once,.,CASSPLGREQNTEAFF,TGTGCCAGCAGTCCACTCGGACGGGAACAGAACACTGAAGCTTTCTTT
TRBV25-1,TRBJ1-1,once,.,CASSEINTEAFF,TGTGCCAGCAGTGAAATTAACACTGAAGCTTTCTTT
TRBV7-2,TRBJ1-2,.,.,CASSRHEDGYTF,TGTGCCAGCAGCCGCCACGAGGATGGCTACACCTTC
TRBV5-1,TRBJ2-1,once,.,CASSSTFVWDTLANEQFF,TGCGCCAGCAGCTCCACCTTCGTGTGGGACACCCTCGCCAATGAGCAGTTCTTC
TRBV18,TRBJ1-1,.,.,CASSPGGGVNTEAFF,TGTGCCAGCTCACCAGGGGGGGGAGTGAACACTGAAGCTTTCTTT
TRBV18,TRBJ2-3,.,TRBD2,CASSPRRGGSGTDTQYF,TGTGCCAGCTCCCCTCGGCGGGGGGGTTCGGGGACAGATACGCAGTATTTT
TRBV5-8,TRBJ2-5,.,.,CASLKRPLDRETQYF,TGTGCCAGTCTCAAGAGGCCACTAGATAGAGAGACCCAGTACTTC
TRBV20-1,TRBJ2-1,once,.,CSARVGNEQFF,TGCAGTGCTAGAGTGGGCAATGAGCAGTTCTTC
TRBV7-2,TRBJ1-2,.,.,CASSLAGNYGYTF,TGTGCCAGCAGCTTAGCAGGGAACTATGGCTACACCTTC
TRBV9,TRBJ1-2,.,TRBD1,CASSVGEFPGTGDNYGYTF,TGTGCCAGCAGCGTAGGTGAATTTCCTGGGACAGGAGATAACTATGGCTACACCTTC
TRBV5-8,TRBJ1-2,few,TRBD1,CASSDVDGQGLDGYTF,TGTGCCAGCAGCGATGTTGACGGACAGGGGTTGGATGGCTACACCTTC
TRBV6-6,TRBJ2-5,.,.,CASSYSGQRETQYF,TGTGCCAGCAGTTACTCTGGACAGCGGGAGACCCAGTACTTC
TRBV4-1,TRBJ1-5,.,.,CASSQEELFNQPQHF,TGCGCCAGCAGCCAAGAAGAGTTGTTCAATCAGCCCCAGCATTTT
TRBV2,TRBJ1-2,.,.,CASSELGRGVDYGYTF,TGTGCCAGCAGTGAACTTGGTCGGGGGGTGGACTATGGCTACACCTTC
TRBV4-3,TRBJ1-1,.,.,CASSPPQRPERQRAFF,TGCGCCAGCAGCCCCCCGCAGAGGCCCGAGAGGCAAAGGGCTTTCTTT
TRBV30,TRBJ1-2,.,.,CAWFHRSVNYGYTF,TGTGCCTGGTTTCACCGCTCCGTTAACTATGGCTACACCTTC
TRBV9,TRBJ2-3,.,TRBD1,CASSPRQGSDTQYF,TGTGCCAGCAGCCCACGACAGGGGTCAGATACGCAGTATTTT
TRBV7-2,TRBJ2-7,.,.,CASSTAPIRYEQYF,TGTGCCAGCAGCACCGCCCCCATCCGATACGAGCAGTACTTC
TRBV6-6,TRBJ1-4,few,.,CASTPGGEKLFF,TGTGCCAGCACCCCAGGAGGTGAAAAACTGTTTTTT
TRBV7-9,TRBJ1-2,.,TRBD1,CASSIGQGYGYTF,TGTGCCAGCAGCATTGGACAGGGCTATGGCTACACCTTC
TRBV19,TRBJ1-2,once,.,CASKSRPYGYTF,TGTGCCAGTAAAAGCCGACCCTATGGCTACACCTTC
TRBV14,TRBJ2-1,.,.,CASSQDGSSLYNEQFF,TGTGCCAGCAGCCAAGATGGCAGTTCCCTTTACAATGAGCAGTTCTTC
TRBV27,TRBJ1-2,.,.,CASRTGRDPKRGYTF,TGTGCCAGCAGAACCGGACGGGATCCCAAAAGGGGCTACACCTTC
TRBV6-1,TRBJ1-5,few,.,CASSEAAGPSNQPQHF,TGTGCCAGCAGTGAAGCCGCAGGCCCCTCCAATCAGCCCCAGCATTTT
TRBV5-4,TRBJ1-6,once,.,CASSLAGVYNSPLHF,TGTGCCAGCAGCTTGGCCGGGGTTTACAATTCACCCCTCCACTTT
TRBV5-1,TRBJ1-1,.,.,CASSQMTVNTEAFF,TGCGCCAGCAGCCAGATGACGGTAAACACTGAAGCTTTCTTT
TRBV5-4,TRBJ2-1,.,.,CASSLAGNNNEQFF,TGTGCCAGCAGCTTGGCGGGGAACAACAATGAGCAGTTCTTC
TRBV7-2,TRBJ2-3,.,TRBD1,CASSPTGGGDTQYF,TGTGCCAGCAGTCCGACAGGGGGCGGGGATACGCAGTATTTT
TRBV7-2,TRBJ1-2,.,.,CASSQAQRGYTF,TGTGCCAGCAGCCAGGCCCAGAGGGGCTACACCTTC
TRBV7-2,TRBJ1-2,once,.,CASSVDRPGGYGYTF,TGTGCCAGCAGCGTAGACAGGCCGGGCGGCTATGGCTACACCTTC
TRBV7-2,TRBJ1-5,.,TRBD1,CASSLAVDRRNQPQHF,TGTGCCAGCAGCTTAGCGGTGGACAGGAGGAATCAGCCCCAGCATTTT